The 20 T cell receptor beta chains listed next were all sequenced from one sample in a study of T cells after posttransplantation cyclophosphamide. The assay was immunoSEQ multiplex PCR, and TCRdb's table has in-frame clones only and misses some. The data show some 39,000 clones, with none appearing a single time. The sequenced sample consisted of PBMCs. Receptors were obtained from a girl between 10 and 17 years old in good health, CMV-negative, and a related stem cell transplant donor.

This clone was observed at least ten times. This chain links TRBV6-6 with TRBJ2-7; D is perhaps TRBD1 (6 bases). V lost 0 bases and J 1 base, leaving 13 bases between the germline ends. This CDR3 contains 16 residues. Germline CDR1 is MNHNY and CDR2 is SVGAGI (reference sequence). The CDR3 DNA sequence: TGTGCCAGCAGTTACTCCCCTTTGACAGGTTCCTACGAGCAGTACTTC. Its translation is CASSYSPLTGSYEQYF.

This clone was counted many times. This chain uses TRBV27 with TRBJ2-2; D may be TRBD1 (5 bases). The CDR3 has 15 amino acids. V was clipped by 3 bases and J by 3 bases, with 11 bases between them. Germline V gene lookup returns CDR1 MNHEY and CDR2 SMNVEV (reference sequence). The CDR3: CASSFLRVDTGELFF. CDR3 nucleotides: TGTGCCAGCAGTTTTCTCAGGGTGGACACCGGGGAGCTGTTTTTT.

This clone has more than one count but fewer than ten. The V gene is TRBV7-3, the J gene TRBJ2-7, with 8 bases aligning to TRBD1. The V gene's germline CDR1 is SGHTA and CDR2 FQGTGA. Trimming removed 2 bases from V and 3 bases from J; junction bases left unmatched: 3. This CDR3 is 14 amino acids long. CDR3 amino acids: CASSLLGTGYEQYF. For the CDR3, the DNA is TGTGCCAGCAGCTTACTTGGGACAGGCTACGAGCAGTACTTC.

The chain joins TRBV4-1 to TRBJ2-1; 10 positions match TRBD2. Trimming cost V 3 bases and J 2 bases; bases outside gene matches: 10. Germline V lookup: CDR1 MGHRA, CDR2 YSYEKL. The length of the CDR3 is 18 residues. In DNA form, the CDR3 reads TGCGCCAGCAGCCACCCTTTTTATGGGACTAGCGCCTACAATGAGCAGTTCTTC. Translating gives CASSHPFYGTSAYNEQFF.

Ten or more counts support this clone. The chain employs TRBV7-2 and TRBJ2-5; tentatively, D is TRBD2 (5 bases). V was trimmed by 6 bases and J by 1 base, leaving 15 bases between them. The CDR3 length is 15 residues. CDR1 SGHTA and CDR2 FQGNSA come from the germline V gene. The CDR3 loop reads CASSYTGFSQETQYF. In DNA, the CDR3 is TGTGCCAGCAGTTACACGGGGTTTAGCCAAGAGACCCAGTACTTC.

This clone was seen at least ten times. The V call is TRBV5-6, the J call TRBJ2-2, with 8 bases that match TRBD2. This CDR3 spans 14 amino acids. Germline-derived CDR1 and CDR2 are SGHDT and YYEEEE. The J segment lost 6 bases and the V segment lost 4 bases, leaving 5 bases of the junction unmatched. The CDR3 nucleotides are TGTGCCAGCAGCCCCCAACTAGCGGCCGGGGAGCTGTTTTTT. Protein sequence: CASSPQLAAGELFF.

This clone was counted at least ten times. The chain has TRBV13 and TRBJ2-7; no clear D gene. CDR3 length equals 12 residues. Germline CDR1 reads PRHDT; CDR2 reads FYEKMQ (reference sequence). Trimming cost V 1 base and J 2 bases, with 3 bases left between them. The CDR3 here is CASSLVAYEQYF. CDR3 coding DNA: TGTGCCAGCAGCTTAGTAGCCTACGAGCAGTACTTC.

For the CDR3, the DNA is TGTGCCAGCGGGACGGGGACAATCCGGGAGACCCAGTACTTC. Amino acids: CASGTGTIRETQYF. This sequence joins TRBV5-6 and TRBJ2-5, with D possibly TRBD1 on 6 matching bases. Germline V CDR1 and CDR2: SGHDT, YYEEEE. CDR3 length equals 14 residues. Deletions cut 7 bases from V and 5 bases from J, with 18 bases between.

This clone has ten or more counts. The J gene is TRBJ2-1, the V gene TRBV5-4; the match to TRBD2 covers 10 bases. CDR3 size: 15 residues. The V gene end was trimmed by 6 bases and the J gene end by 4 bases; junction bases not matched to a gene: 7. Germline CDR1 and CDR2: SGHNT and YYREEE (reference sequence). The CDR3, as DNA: TGTGCCAGCAACCCTCAAGCGGGGGGGTACAATGAGCAGTTCTTC. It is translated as CASNPQAGGYNEQFF.

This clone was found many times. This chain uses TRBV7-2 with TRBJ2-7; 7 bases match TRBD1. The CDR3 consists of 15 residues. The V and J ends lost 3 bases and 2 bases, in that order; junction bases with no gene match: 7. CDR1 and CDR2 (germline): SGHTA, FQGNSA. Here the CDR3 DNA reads TGTGCCAGCAGCTTCAGGGGGTCAGGCACCTACGAGCAGTACTTC. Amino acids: CASSFRGSGTYEQYF.

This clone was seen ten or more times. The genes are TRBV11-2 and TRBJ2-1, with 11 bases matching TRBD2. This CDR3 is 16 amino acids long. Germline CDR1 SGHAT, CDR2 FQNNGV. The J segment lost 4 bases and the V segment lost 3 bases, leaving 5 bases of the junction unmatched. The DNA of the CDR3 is TGTGCCAGCAGCTTGGGACTAGCGGAAAATTACAATGAGCAGTTCTTC. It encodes CASSLGLAENYNEQFF.

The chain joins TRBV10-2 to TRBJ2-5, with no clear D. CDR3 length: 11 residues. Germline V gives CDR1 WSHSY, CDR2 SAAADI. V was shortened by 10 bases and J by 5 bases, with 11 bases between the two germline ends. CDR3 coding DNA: TGCGCCACCCTATCGGTGGAGACCCAGTACTTC. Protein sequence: CATLSVETQYF.

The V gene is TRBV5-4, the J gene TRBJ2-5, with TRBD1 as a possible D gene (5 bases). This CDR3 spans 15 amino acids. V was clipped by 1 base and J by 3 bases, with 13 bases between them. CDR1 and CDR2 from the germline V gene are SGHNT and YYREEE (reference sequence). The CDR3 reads CASSLISRVEETQYF. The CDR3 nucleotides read TGTGCCAGCAGCTTGATCTCCAGGGTGGAAGAGACCCAGTACTTC.

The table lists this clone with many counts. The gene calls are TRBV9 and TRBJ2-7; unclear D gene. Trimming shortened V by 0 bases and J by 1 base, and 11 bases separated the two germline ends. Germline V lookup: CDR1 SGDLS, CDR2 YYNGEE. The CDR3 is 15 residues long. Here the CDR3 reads CASSVGFGQSYEQYF. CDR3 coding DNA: TGTGCCAGCAGCGTAGGCTTTGGGCAGTCCTACGAGCAGTACTTC. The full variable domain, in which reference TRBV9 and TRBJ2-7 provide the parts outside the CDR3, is DSGVTQTPKHLITATGQRVTLRCSPRSGDLSVYWYQQSLDQGLQFLIQYYNGEERAKGNILERFSAQQFPDLHSELNLSSLELGDSALYFCASSVGFGQSYEQYFGPGTRLTVT.

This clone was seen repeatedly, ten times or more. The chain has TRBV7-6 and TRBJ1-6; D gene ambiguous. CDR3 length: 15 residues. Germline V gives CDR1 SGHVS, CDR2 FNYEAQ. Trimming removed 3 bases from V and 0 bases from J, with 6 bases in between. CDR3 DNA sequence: TGTGCCAGCAGCTTTCGGAGCTCCTATAATTCACCCCTCCACTTT. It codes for CASSFRSSYNSPLHF. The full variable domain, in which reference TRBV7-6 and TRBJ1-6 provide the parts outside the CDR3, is GAGVSQSPRYKVTKRGQDVALRCDPISGHVSLYWYRQALGQGPEFLTYFNYEAQQDKSGLPNDRFSAERPEGSISTLTIQRTEQRDSAMYRCASSFRSSYNSPLHFGNGTRLTVT.

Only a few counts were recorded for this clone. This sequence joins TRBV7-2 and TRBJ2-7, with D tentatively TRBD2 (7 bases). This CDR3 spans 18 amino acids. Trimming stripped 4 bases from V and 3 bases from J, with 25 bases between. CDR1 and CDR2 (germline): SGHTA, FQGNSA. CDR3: CASSSGAHLLAKRYEQYF. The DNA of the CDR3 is TGTGCCAGCAGCTCGGGGGCCCACCTACTAGCGAAGCGCTACGAGCAGTACTTC.

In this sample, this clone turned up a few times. The CDR3 bases are TGTGCCAGCAGTAGCCTCGACGGTCCCTACGAGCAGTACTTC. Residues: CASSSLDGPYEQYF. The chain recombines TRBV9 with TRBJ2-7; no reliable D call. The CDR3 has 14 amino acids. The V gene lost 5 bases and the J gene lost 2 bases, with 14 bases spanning the gap. Per germline, CDR1 SGDLS and CDR2 YYNGEE.

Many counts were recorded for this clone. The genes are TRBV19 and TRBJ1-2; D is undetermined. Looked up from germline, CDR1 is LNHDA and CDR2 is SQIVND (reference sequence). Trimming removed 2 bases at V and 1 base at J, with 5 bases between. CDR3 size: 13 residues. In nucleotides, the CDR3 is TGTGCCAGTAGTATACCGGGTAACTATGGCTACACCTTC. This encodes CASSIPGNYGYTF.

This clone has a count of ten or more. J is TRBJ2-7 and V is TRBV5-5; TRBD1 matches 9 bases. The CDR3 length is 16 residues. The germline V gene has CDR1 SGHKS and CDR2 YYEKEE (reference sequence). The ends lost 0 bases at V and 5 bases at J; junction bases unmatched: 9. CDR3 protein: CASSLVSGQGVHEQYF. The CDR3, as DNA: TGTGCCAGCAGCTTGGTTTCGGGACAGGGTGTCCACGAGCAGTACTTC.

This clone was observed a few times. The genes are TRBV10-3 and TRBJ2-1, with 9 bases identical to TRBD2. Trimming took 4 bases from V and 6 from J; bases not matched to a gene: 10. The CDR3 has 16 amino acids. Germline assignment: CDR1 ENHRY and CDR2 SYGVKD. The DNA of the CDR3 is TGTGCCATCAGTGGGCTGGCGGGGGGGGTCGGCAATGAGCAGTTCTTC. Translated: CAISGLAGGVGNEQFF.